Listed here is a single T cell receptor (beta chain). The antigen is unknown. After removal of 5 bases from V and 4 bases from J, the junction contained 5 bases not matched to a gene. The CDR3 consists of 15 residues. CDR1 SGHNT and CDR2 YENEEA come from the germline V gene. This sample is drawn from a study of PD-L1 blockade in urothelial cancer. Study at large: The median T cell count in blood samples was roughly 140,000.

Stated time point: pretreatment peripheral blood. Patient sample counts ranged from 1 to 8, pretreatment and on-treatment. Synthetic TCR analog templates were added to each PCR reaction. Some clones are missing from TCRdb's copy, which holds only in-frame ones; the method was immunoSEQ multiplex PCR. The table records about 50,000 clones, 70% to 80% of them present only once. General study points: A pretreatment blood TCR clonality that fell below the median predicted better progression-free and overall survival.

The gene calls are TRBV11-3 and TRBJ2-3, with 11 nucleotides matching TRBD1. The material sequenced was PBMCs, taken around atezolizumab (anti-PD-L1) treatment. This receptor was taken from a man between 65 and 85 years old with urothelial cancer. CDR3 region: CASSRGTGGPDTQYF. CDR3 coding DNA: TGTGCCAGCAGCCGAGGGACAGGGGGGCCAGATACGCAGTATTTT.